These 15 T cell receptor beta chains originate from one sample sequenced in a study of cytomegalovirus exposure and HLA in healthy donors. PCR was performed using 60 Vbeta and 13 Jbeta primers. Method: immunoSEQ multiplex PCR; TCRdb's copy keeps in-frame clones and lacks some. Of 90,000 to 120,000 clones listed, over 75% are singletons. Material for sequencing was PBMCs. The receptor set was obtained from a male donor in good health and CMV-seronegative.

The chain carries TRBV29-1 and TRBJ2-3; 10 bases map to TRBD1. The CDR3 extends over 14 amino acids. Germline loops: CDR1 SQVTM, CDR2 ANQGSEA. V was pared by 5 bases and J by 3 bases, with 5 bases of the junction left unmatched. Here the CDR3 reads CSVLWDRGTDTQYF. CDR3 DNA sequence: TGCAGCGTTTTATGGGACAGGGGAACAGATACGCAGTATTTT.

V gene TRBV7-9 combines with J gene TRBJ1-1; perhaps TRBD1 as D (5 bases). CDR1 and CDR2 (germline): SEHNR, FQNEAQ (reference sequence). V was cut by 5 bases and J by 0 bases, with 13 bases left in between. The CDR3 has 15 residues. The CDR3 region is CASSPSAGLNTEAFF. The CDR3 nucleotides are TGTGCCAGCAGCCCGTCGGCAGGGTTGAACACTGAAGCTTTCTTT.

The rearrangement uses TRBV27 and TRBJ1-5; 7 bases fit TRBD1. The V segment lost 6 bases and the J segment 0 bases; nucleotides outside the gene matches: 5. Germline CDR1 and CDR2: MNHEY and SMNVEV (reference sequence). The length of the CDR3 is 15 residues. CDR3 sequence (DNA): TGTGCCAGCAGACGACAGGGCGCTAGCAATCAGCCCCAGCATTTT. Translating gives CASRRQGASNQPQHF.

The chain links TRBV7-3 to TRBJ2-1, with no clear D. CDR3 length: 12 amino acids. Germline-derived CDR1 and CDR2 are SGHTA and FQGTGA. Trimming left V 4 bases short and J 7 bases short, with 8 bases between. Written as DNA, the CDR3 is TGTGCCAGCAGCTCCACGGGTAATGAGCAGTTCTTC. Protein sequence: CASSSTGNEQFF.

V is TRBV18 and J is TRBJ2-2; tentatively, D is TRBD2 (6 bases). The germline CDR1 and CDR2 sequences are KGHSH and LQKENI. The CDR3 has 16 residues. With 3 bases removed from V and 4 bases from J, the gap between germline ends came to 15 bases. DNA for the CDR3: TGTGCCAGCTCACCGACAAGCGTGGGGGGCACCGGGGAGCTGTTTTTT. This gives the protein CASSPTSVGGTGELFF.

The V and J genes are TRBV6-5 and TRBJ2-7; 7 bases are a match to TRBD1. The V gene end was trimmed by 7 bases and the J gene end by 1 base; junction bases not matched to a gene: 4. Germline CDR1 is MNHEY and CDR2 is SVGAGI. CDR3 length: 13 residues. The CDR3 sequence: CASKDRLSYEQYF. As DNA, the CDR3 is TGTGCCAGCAAGGACAGGCTTTCCTACGAGCAGTACTTC.

The chain employs TRBV7-3 and TRBJ1-2, with D maybe TRBD1 (6 bases). Trimming removed 0 bases at V and 3 bases at J, with 11 bases between. Germline CDR1 SGHTA, CDR2 FQGTGA. CDR3 length: 15 amino acids. CDR3 coding DNA: TGTGCCAGCAGCTTAACTCCCAGGGGCGACTATGGCTACACCTTC. Protein sequence: CASSLTPRGDYGYTF.

This clone came up a few times. The chain has TRBV5-1 and TRBJ2-6; 9 nucleotides agree with TRBD1. Germline CDR1 is SGHRS and CDR2 is YFSETQ. The V gene end was trimmed by 8 bases and the J gene end by 2 bases; junction bases not matched to a gene: 14. This CDR3 is built from 18 residues. The CDR3 spells CASIAPGQGSTGANVLTF. The CDR3 nucleotides read TGCGCCAGTATTGCACCGGGACAGGGAAGTACTGGGGCCAACGTCCTGACTTTC.

V usage is TRBV30 and J usage is TRBJ2-7; 9 nucleotides match TRBD1. V was pared by 0 bases and J by 9 bases, with 18 bases of the junction left unmatched. Germline V gives CDR1 GTSNPN, CDR2 SVGIG (reference sequence). The CDR3 covers 17 residues. CDR3 bases: TGTGCCTGGAGTGTACCCAAGAGGGGGACAGGGAAGTATGGGCAGTACTTC. It yields the protein CAWSVPKRGTGKYGQYF.

The chain recombines TRBV27 with TRBJ2-7, with 9 bases lining up with TRBD1. This CDR3 has 15 amino acids. V shed 6 bases and J 1 base; nucleotides not matched to a gene: 7. Germline V lookup: CDR1 MNHEY, CDR2 SMNVEV (reference sequence). CDR3 DNA: TGTGCCAGCAGGGAAACCGGGACAGGGTCCTACGAGCAGTACTTC. Translated, it gives CASRETGTGSYEQYF.

CDR3 protein: CARSLYCPNTGELFF. The DNA of the CDR3 is TGTGCCAGAAGCTTGTATTGTCCCAACACCGGGGAGCTGTTTTTT. The chain is built from TRBV5-3 and TRBJ2-2; D is unresolved. TRBV5-3 is filed as an ORF, its function uncertain. There are 15 residues in the CDR3. Trimming removed 1 base from V and 2 bases from J, with 9 bases in between.

The chain uses TRBV19 and TRBJ2-5; 9 nucleotides agree with TRBD2. CDR3 length: 14 residues. The germline V gene encodes CDR1 LNHDA and CDR2 SQIVND (reference sequence). The junction had 13 bases not matched to a gene; V was cut back by 6 bases and J by 11 bases. The CDR3 loop reads CASRDPGASGVQYF. The CDR3 DNA reads TGTGCCAGTAGGGATCCGGGGGCTAGCGGGGTACAGTACTTC.

As concerns this clone: This CDR3 is also generated by other DNA sequences in the sample. The chain combines TRBV14 with TRBJ2-7; D is uncertain. Germline CDR1 reads SGHDN; CDR2 reads FVKESK. The CDR3 consists of 12 residues. V lost 1 base and J 4 bases, leaving 5 bases between the germline ends. The CDR3, as DNA: TGTGCCAGCAGCCAAGTCCTTTACGAGCAGTACTTC. It specifies CASSQVLYEQYF.

V and J are TRBV5-4 and TRBJ2-1; TRBD1 aligns across 8 bases. Germline CDR1 and CDR2: SGHNT and YYREEE (reference sequence). With V trimmed by 2 bases and J by 8 bases, 12 bases remained unmatched. The CDR3 loop spans 16 amino acids. The CDR3 DNA is TGTGCCAGCAGCTTTAAACAGGGGGTCCCCTCAGATGAGCAGTTCTTC. Amino acids: CASSFKQGVPSDEQFF.

J is TRBJ2-6 and V is TRBV2, with 12 positions matching TRBD1. Germline assignment: CDR1 SNHLY and CDR2 FYNNEI. The CDR3 loop spans 17 amino acids. V shed 6 bases and J 2 bases; nucleotides not matched to a gene: 5. This CDR3 is CASSPGQGAPGANVLTF. The CDR3 nucleotides are TGTGCCAGCAGCCCGGGACAGGGGGCGCCTGGGGCCAACGTCCTGACTTTC.